This T cell receptor (beta chain) stems from a study of T cells in Graves' hyperthyroidism and ophthalmopathy (dated by TCRdb to between 2018 and 2020). Study-wide context: Peripheral blood samples were taken at the time of initial diagnosis, prior to any treatment. A discovery cohort of approximately 97 patients, about 40 with Graves' ophthalmopathy and 57 with stable Graves' hyperthyroidism, was used to find distinguishing TCR V-J signatures. An independent validation cohort of under 20 hyperthyroidism patients and 17 patients who later progressed to ophthalmopathy tested prospective prediction of ophthalmopathy. For training and testing, the roughly 100 patients in the discovery cohort were randomly divided in a 7:3 ratio. The study also compared thyroid tissue and blood T-cell repertoires from more than 5 Graves' hyperthyroidism patients. Once sampling was done, hyperthyroidism patients were given methimazole at a starting dose of 30 mg daily, whereas ophthalmopathy patients were given high-dose intravenous methylprednisolone. According to the paper, TCR Vbeta CDR3 sequencing was carried out on 135 peripheral blood samples, which came from under 50 ophthalmopathy, 70 to 80 hyperthyroidism and roughly 17 progressor patients. General findings and caveats noted by the study authors: A model built on a 13 V-J signature distinguished ophthalmopathy from stable hyperthyroidism, reaching roughly 88% sensitivity and 81.08% specificity in cross-validation and 80%/75% in testing. During validation, the model predicted progression to ophthalmopathy a median of around 6 months ahead of onset, with around 70% sensitivity and about 75% specificity. Most expanded thyroid clonotypes (frequency above 0.001) were also found in blood, which suggests that blood repertoires may mirror thyroid immune responses. No statistical method was used to fix the sample size in advance, and group allocation was not hidden from the investigators.

Stable Graves' hyperthyroidism was defined as no progression to ophthalmopathy during 18 months of follow-up. Hyperthyroidism patients were aged 18 to 65 years and newly diagnosed, with disease duration of less than 2 months. Any patient with an uncontrolled infection, another autoimmune disease, pregnancy or lactation was excluded. Diagnoses were based on clinical symptoms, serum thyroxine and TRAb, thyroid ultrasound and orbital computed tomography. PBMCs were separated from roughly 9.6 ml of fresh peripheral blood using Ficoll-Paque density gradient centrifugation. Total RNA was extracted using Trizol reagent, and RNA quality was assessed on an Agilent 2100 Bioanalyzer. Points on this clonotype: The antigen it binds to is not known. No qualities accompany the bases; no much larger clone lies one base away.

Amplification of TCR beta CDR3 regions was carried out from RNA transcripts. A first-round RT-PCR of the TCR CDR3 used the HTBI primer set with the Qiagen OneStep RT-PCR kit. A second multiplex PCR round built the libraries, followed by size selection and purification. Sequencing of the libraries was done on an Illumina HiSeq2000 using paired-end 100 bp reads. In the paper's pipeline: SOAPnuke was used to process the raw data, with reads discarded if the reads contained adapters or uncalled bases, had a mean Phred below 15, or lacked an exact constant-primer or identifier match. COPE v1.2.5 was used to merge high-quality paired reads, and clonotypes were defined as unique nucleotide sequences. Clonotypes were aligned to IMGT TRBV, TRBD and TRBJ reference segments using MiTCR v1.1. Analysis was restricted to V-J combinations with a frequency above 0.0001, which covered about 99% of repertoires. The TCS score was defined as the ratio of F50 (clonal expansion) to E x V (chaos), calculated using BLOSUM62-based TCRdist between CDR3 peptides within each V-J. Welch's t-statistics and random forest reduced approximately 520 V-J features to 13, which were used in a naive Bayes classifier (R e1071). Clones were called with MiXCR by TCRdb after fastp trimmed the public reads at Q25, and only in-frame beta chains were retained. Each CDR3 protein gets just one entry, which takes the most common genes and DNA from the rows behind it. What appears here as the V and J calls and clone size reflects TCRdb's work, not the paper's. Within this sample are roughly 630,000 distinct CDR3 sequences, with about a sixth of them counted one time only. Around 6.6% of the sample is taken by the ten largest.

Sequenced: blood. The sequence derives from a woman in her 30s with Graves' hyperthyroidism.

CDR3 loop: CAGGADNYGYTF. The DNA sequence is TGTGCCGGTGGGGCGGATAACTATGGCTACACCTTC. This chain joins TRBV30 to TRBJ1-2; a weak D assignment points to TRBD1 (5 bases agree). Looking up the germline V gene (reference sequence) yields CDR1 GTSNPN and CDR2 SVGIG. The CDR3 contains 12 residues, cysteine and phenylalanine counted. Only the CDR3 portion is preserved as DNA: 36 bases, with reading frame beginning at the first base. Between the V and J ends, shortened by 8 bases and 1 base respectively, the junction contains 11 bases.